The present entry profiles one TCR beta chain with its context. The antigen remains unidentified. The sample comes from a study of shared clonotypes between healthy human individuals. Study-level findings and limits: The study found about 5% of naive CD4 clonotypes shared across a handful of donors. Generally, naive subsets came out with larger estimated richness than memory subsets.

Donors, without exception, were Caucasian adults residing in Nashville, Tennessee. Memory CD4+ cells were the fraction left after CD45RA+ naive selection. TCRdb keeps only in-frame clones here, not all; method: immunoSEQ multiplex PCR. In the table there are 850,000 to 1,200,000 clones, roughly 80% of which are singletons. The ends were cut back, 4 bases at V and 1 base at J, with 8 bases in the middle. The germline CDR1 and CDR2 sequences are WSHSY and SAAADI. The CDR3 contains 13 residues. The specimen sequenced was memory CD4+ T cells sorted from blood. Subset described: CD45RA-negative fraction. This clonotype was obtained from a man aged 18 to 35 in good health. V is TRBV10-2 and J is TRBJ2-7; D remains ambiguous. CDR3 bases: TGCGCCAGCAGTGTAGACGTATCCTACGAGCAGTACTTC. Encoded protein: CASSVDVSYEQYF.